The rows below give T cell receptor beta chains drawn from one sample of a study of OX40 agonist ivuxolimab in advanced cancers. Profiled with immunoSEQ multiplex PCR; TCRdb holds only in-frame clones, not every one. Found here are around 75,000 clones, about 90% of them singletons; the top ten hold about 2.2%. Material: CD4+ or CD8+ T cells sorted from blood, obtained in a trial of the OX40 agonist ivuxolimab. These receptors originate from an adult with an advanced solid tumor such as melanoma, head and neck, liver or kidney cancer. The CDR3 runs from the conserved cysteine through the conserved F or W. A D gene is named only where the DNA matches it firmly. A clone size is listed for some rows: how often the clone was seen (once, few, many), or a class if it is expanded.

clone_size	v_call	d_call	j_call	cdr3_nt	cdr3_aa
few	TRBV19	-	TRBJ1-6	TGTGCCAGTAGCCCGGGAAATTCACCCCTCCACTTT	CASSPGNSPLHF
-	TRBV23-1	TRBD1	TRBJ2-5	TGCGCCAGCAGTCACCCCAGACAGGGCATTCAAGAGACCCAGTACTTC	CASSHPRQGIQETQYF
-	TRBV6-5	TRBD1	TRBJ2-4	TGTGCCAGCCGGACAGGGGAAAACATTCAGTACTTC	CASRTGENIQYF
-	TRBV11-3	-	TRBJ2-5	TGTGCCAGCAGCCTGGGGGAGACCCAGTACTTC	CASSLGETQYF
-	TRBV2	-	TRBJ2-2	TGTGCCAGCAGTGCTAAGCGCGCGAACACCGGGGAGCTGTTTTTT	CASSAKRANTGELFF
-	TRBV20-1	TRBD2	TRBJ2-1	TGCAGTGCTAGTCTGGGAGGGGAGCAGTTCTTC	CSASLGGEQFF
-	TRBV6-1	-	TRBJ2-5	TGTGCCAGCAGTGAAGTCGGTCGGAGGGGCCAAGAGACCCAGTACTTC	CASSEVGRRGQETQYF
-	TRBV28	-	TRBJ2-3	TGTGCCAGCACCTCGGTAACTCCAAGCACAGATACGCAGTATTTT	CASTSVTPSTDTQYF
-	TRBV7-2	TRBD2	TRBJ2-3	TGTGCCAGCAGCTTTAGCGGGGTGAACGCAGATACGCAGTATTTT	CASSFSGVNADTQYF
once	TRBV4-3	-	TRBJ1-1	TGCGCCAGCCAAGGGGCCTGGGACACTGAAGCTTTCTTT	CASQGAWDTEAFF
-	TRBV5-8	-	TRBJ2-7	TGTGCCAGCAGCTTGCAGGGACTCTACGAGCAGTACTTC	CASSLQGLYEQYF
-	TRBV5-1	-	TRBJ1-3	TGCGCCAGCAGCCCTGGCGGGACCGACACCATATATTTT	CASSPGGTDTIYF
-	TRBV5-4	TRBD1	TRBJ1-5	TGTGCCAGCAGCTTAGGACAGGCCATTAATCAGCCCCAGCATTTT	CASSLGQAINQPQHF
few	TRBV5-1	-	TRBJ2-7	TGCGCCAGCAGCTATGAGGGAAACTACGAGCAGTACTTC	CASSYEGNYEQYF
-	TRBV30	-	TRBJ2-5	TGTGCCTGGAGTGGCCGATTGGGAGAGACCCAGTACTTC	CAWSGRLGETQYF
-	TRBV7-9	-	TRBJ1-1	TGTGCCAGCAGCTCCCGTATTCGGACAGAAGAAGCTTTCTTT	CASSSRIRTEEAFF
-	TRBV11-1	TRBD2	TRBJ2-3	TGTGCCAGCAGCGTTACTAGCGGTTCGGGAGATACGCAGTATTTT	CASSVTSGSGDTQYF
once	TRBV7-2	TRBD1	TRBJ1-5	TGTGCCAGCAGTCTCGACAGGGACCAGCCCCAGCATTTT	CASSLDRDQPQHF
-	TRBV5-1	TRBD1	TRBJ2-7	TGCGCCAGCAGCTCCGGACAGGGGCTGGGCGAGCAGTACTTC	CASSSGQGLGEQYF
-	TRBV5-4	-	TRBJ2-2	TGTGCCAGCAGCTTGGAGGTTATCGGGGAGCTGTTTTTT	CASSLEVIGELFF
-	TRBV2	-	TRBJ1-4	TGTGCCAGCAGTGGAGAGGGGGGATTTGAAAAACTGTTTTTT	CASSGEGGFEKLFF
-	TRBV5-5	-	TRBJ1-2	TGTGCCAGCAGCTTGGCAAAGACAAGCTCCTATGGCTACACCTTC	CASSLAKTSSYGYTF
-	TRBV19	TRBD1	TRBJ1-5	TGTGCCAGTAGTTCAAGGGGGACAGGTGCCAATCAGCCCCAGCATTTT	CASSSRGTGANQPQHF
-	TRBV19	TRBD2	TRBJ2-6	TGTGCCAGTAGTATAGATCGGTGGGTAGCGGGAGGACCCGGGGCCAACGTCCTGACTTTC	CASSIDRWVAGGPGANVLTF
-	TRBV2	-	TRBJ1-3	TGTGCCAGTAAAGGACAGAGCTCTGGAAACACCATATATTTT	CASKGQSSGNTIYF
-	TRBV18	-	TRBJ1-4	TGTGCCAGCTCACCAGCCCCGGTGGGTGTTAATGAAAAACTGTTTTTT	CASSPAPVGVNEKLFF
-	TRBV9	-	TRBJ1-4	TGTGCCAGCAGCGTCTCCTCCGGGGACGGGAAACTGTTTTTT	CASSVSSGDGKLFF
few	TRBV30	TRBD1	TRBJ1-6	TGTGCCTGGACCCTTCCAGGACAGGGATATTCACCCCTCCACTTT	CAWTLPGQGYSPLHF
-	TRBV19	TRBD2	TRBJ2-4	TGTGCCAGTAGTAGTCTAGCGGGGGCCCGTCTGGCCAAAAACATTCAGTACTTC	CASSSLAGARLAKNIQYF
-	TRBV5-1	TRBD1	TRBJ2-7	TGCGCCAGCAGCTTGTTGGACAGGGGCTACGAGCAGTACTTC	CASSLLDRGYEQYF
-	TRBV5-8	TRBD1	TRBJ2-5	TGTGCCAGCAGCCCCGGGACAGGGGAACAAGAGACCCAGTACTTC	CASSPGTGEQETQYF
-	TRBV6-1	-	TRBJ2-3	TGTGCCAGCAGACCCCCGGAGTTAGATACGCAGTATTTT	CASRPPELDTQYF
-	TRBV19	TRBD2	TRBJ2-7	TGTGCCAGTAGTCCGAGGACTAGCGGAGGGGGGTACGAGCAGTACTTC	CASSPRTSGGGYEQYF
-	TRBV18	-	TRBJ2-3	TGTGCCAGCTCCCAGGGAGGCACAGATACGCAGTATTTT	CASSQGGTDTQYF
-	TRBV4-3	TRBD1	TRBJ1-2	TGCGCCAGCAGCCAATCGGACAGGGGGGGCGGCTACACCTTC	CASSQSDRGGGYTF
-	TRBV5-1	-	TRBJ2-1	TGCGCCAGCAGCTTGGGGCTGTTAGTCAACTACAATGAGCAGTTCTTC	CASSLGLLVNYNEQFF
-	TRBV5-1	-	TRBJ2-6	TGCGCCAGCAGCTCCACCGCCGGCGTCTCTGGGGCCAACGTCCTGACTTTC	CASSSTAGVSGANVLTF
-	TRBV19	TRBD1	TRBJ1-5	TGTGCCAGTAGTACCACAGGGGGCAGGGATCAGCCCCAGCATTTT	CASSTTGGRDQPQHF
-	TRBV7-2	TRBD1	TRBJ1-2	TGTGCCAGCAGCTTCGACAGGGGCGCGGATGGCTACACCTTC	CASSFDRGADGYTF
-	TRBV27	TRBD1	TRBJ1-2	TGTGCCAGCAGACGTCTCTTACAGGGGGCGGGGTATGGCTACACCTTC	CASRRLLQGAGYGYTF
-	TRBV28	TRBD2	TRBJ2-1	TGTGCCAGCAGGACGGCGGGAGGGCGGGGCAATGAGCAGTTCTTC	CASRTAGGRGNEQFF
-	TRBV7-2	TRBD2	TRBJ2-1	TGTGCCAGCAGCTCATTTGGCGGGAGGGGTGGAGGTTCCTACAATGAGCAGTTCTTC	CASSSFGGRGGGSYNEQFF
-	TRBV10-1	TRBD1	TRBJ2-7	TGCGCCAGCAGCGCGAACGGCCCGGGACAGGGTTCCTACGAGCAGTACTTC	CASSANGPGQGSYEQYF
once	TRBV27	TRBD1	TRBJ2-7	TGTGCCAGCAGTCTAGGGACAGGGGGTATGACCTACGAGCAGTACTTC	CASSLGTGGMTYEQYF
-	TRBV11-2	-	TRBJ2-3	TGTGCCAGCAGCCATCGGTATGGGTATAAAAGGACAGATACGCAGTATTTT	CASSHRYGYKRTDTQYF
-	TRBV2	-	TRBJ2-7	TGTGCCAGCAGTTCCGGGTCACTCTCCTACGAGCAGTACTTC	CASSSGSLSYEQYF